This T cell receptor beta chain came from a study of PD-1 blockade in classical Hodgkin lymphoma. With V trimmed by 0 bases and J by 7 bases, 16 bases remained unmatched. Germline V lookup: CDR1 SGHRS, CDR2 YFSETQ. The CDR3 is 17 amino acids. Study outcomes and limitations: It was reported that newly diagnosed patients had less baseline TCR diversity than healthy donors.

As to this clone: The antigen remains unidentified.

The method was immunoSEQ multiplex PCR; TCRdb's version includes in-frame clones alone and lacks a portion of them. The sample contains around 17,000 clones, just under 85% of which appear only once. The time point is: newly diagnosed, previously untreated cHL patient sample. The sample was peripheral blood mononuclear cells (PBMCs). This chain connects TRBV5-1 to TRBJ2-7; 7 bases match TRBD1. This sequence was found in a human donor with classical Hodgkin lymphoma. The CDR3 nucleotides are TGCGCCAGCAGCTTGGGACAGGGAAGAACGAGGGTTGGGGAGCAGTACTTC. As protein: CASSLGQGRTRVGEQYF.